A single sample is the source of the 24 T cell receptor beta chains below, sequenced in a study of naive and memory T cell subsets. Both TRBC1 and TRBC2 were covered by a beta constant-region primer of two equimolar oligonucleotides. Ligated cDNA was amplified by four rounds of PCR with nested alpha and beta constant-region primers and SP2. TCRdb re-called the UMI-ligation and nested PCR reads with MiXCR, one entry per CDR3 protein. Altogether 6,500 to 9,500 distinct CDR3 sequences are present, about 30% being singletons, with the ten largest covering 50% to 60%. The sample was CD8+ TEMRA cells from blood. Subset in this sample: effector memory re-expressing CD45RA, CD45RA+ CD27-. The origin of the receptors is a human donor in good health.

This clonotype was recorded many times. The CDR3 protein is CSVEGTLNTEAFF. CDR3 coding DNA: TGCAGCGTTGAAGGAACGCTGAACACTGAAGCTTTCTTT. V usage is TRBV29-1 and J usage is TRBJ1-1; D not resolved. In germline, CDR1 is SQVTM, CDR2 ANQGSEA. V lost 1 base and J lost 0, with 6 bases in between. CDR3 length equals 13 residues.

This sequence joins TRBV30 and TRBJ2-7; TRBD1 agrees at 9 bases. This CDR3 comprises 14 residues. V dropped 5 bases and J dropped 5; count of bases not matched to a gene: 10. CDR1 and CDR2 from the germline V gene are GTSNPN and SVGIG (reference sequence). The CDR3 here is CAWYSGTGINEQYF. The CDR3 nucleotides are TGTGCCTGGTACAGCGGGACAGGGATCAACGAGCAGTACTTC.

A single count supports this clonotype. The CDR3 region is CSVESWDEQFF. The CDR3 coding sequence is TGCAGCGTTGAAAGTTGGGATGAGCAGTTCTTC. The rearrangement uses TRBV29-1 and TRBJ2-1, with D uncertain. Trimming cost V 2 bases and J 8 bases, with 7 bases left between them. The CDR3 runs 11 residues. CDR1 SQVTM and CDR2 ANQGSEA come from the germline V gene.

The J gene is TRBJ1-4, the V gene TRBV6-1; no firm D call. The CDR3 covers 16 residues. Between the trimmed V and J ends, which lost 0 bases and 0 bases, there was a span of 8 bases. Germline assignment: CDR1 MNHNS and CDR2 SASEGT. CDR3 loop: CASSEASAATNEKLFF. In nucleotides, the CDR3 is TGTGCCAGCAGTGAAGCATCGGCAGCAACTAATGAAAAACTGTTTTTT.

This clonotype turned up a few times. The chain joins TRBV7-9 to TRBJ2-2; D uncertain. Trimming took 4 bases from V and 6 from J, leaving 3 bases between them. There are 11 residues in the CDR3. Germline CDR1 is SEHNR and CDR2 is FQNEAQ (reference sequence). CDR3 sequence reads: CASSSSGELFF. The CDR3 DNA is TGTGCCAGCAGCTCGTCCGGGGAGCTGTTTTTT.

The table lists this clonotype with a few counts. The V gene is TRBV6-4, the J gene TRBJ2-3; 14 nucleotides line up with TRBD2. The CDR3 totals 15 residues. CDR1 MRHNA and CDR2 SNTAGT come from the germline V gene. The V and J ends lost 3 bases and 5 bases, in that order; junction bases with no gene match: 1. This chain's CDR3 is CASSDGTSGRDTQYF. CDR3 DNA sequence: TGTGCCAGCAGTGATGGGACTAGCGGGAGAGATACGCAGTATTTT.

This clonotype was picked up a small number of times. V and J are TRBV3-1 and TRBJ2-5, with D possibly matching TRBD2 (6 bases). CDR1 and CDR2 from the germline V gene are LGHDT and YNNKEL (reference sequence). The CDR3 loop spans 15 amino acids. V lost 2 bases and J 2 bases, leaving 12 bases between the germline ends. CDR3 amino acids: CASSQSPGGQETQYF. The CDR3 DNA follows: TGTGCCAGCAGCCAAAGTCCCGGGGGACAAGAGACCCAGTACTTC.

The chain uses TRBV15 and TRBJ1-1; 7 bases fit TRBD1. J lost 8 bases, V lost 2 bases, and 5 bases had no gene match. This CDR3 contains 13 residues. CDR1 LNHNV and CDR2 YYDKDF come from the germline V gene (reference sequence). The CDR3 region has the DNA TGTGCCACCAGCAGAACCACGGACAGGGAAGCTTTCTTT. The encoded protein is CATSRTTDREAFF.

This chain joins TRBV10-3 and TRBJ1-2, with TRBD1 matching 12 bases. Germline assignment: CDR1 ENHRY and CDR2 SYGVKD. The CDR3 runs 18 residues. V trimming: 0 bases; J trimming: 7 bases; junction bases outside the gene matches: 12. CDR3 sequence: CAISESLTGQGAFSGYTF. In DNA, the CDR3 is TGTGCCATCAGTGAGTCCCTTACGGGACAGGGGGCTTTCTCTGGCTACACCTTC.

This chain uses TRBV6-2 or TRBV6-3 with TRBJ2-1; D is uncertain. V shed 8 bases and J shed 2 bases, with 10 bases lying between them. Germline assignment: CDR1 MNHEY and CDR2 SVGEGT. The CDR3 covers 13 residues. The CDR3 nucleotides read TGTGCCAGCGACTCAGGCCCCTACAATGAGCAGTTCTTC. This encodes CASDSGPYNEQFF.

The gene calls are TRBV7-2 and TRBJ1-4; possible D gene TRBD1, 5 bases. Trimming cost V 3 bases and J 0 bases, with 14 bases left between them. From germline, CDR1 is SGHTA and CDR2 FQGNSA. This CDR3 region has 17 residues. The CDR3 here is CASSLGLPRTTNEKLFF. The CDR3 nucleotides read TGTGCCAGCAGCTTGGGACTCCCCCGTACAACTAATGAAAAACTGTTTTTT. The complete variable domain, with remaining parts taken from reference TRBV7-2 and TRBJ1-4, reads GAGVSQSPSNKVTEKGKDVELRCDPISGHTALYWYRQSLGQGLEFLIYFQGNSAPDKSGLPSDRFSAERTGGSVSTLTIQRTQQEDSAVYLCASSLGLPRTTNEKLFFGSGTQLSVL.

This clonotype was detected a few times. The chain is built from TRBV24-1 and TRBJ2-1, with 9 positions matching TRBD2. The junction had 13 bases not matched to a gene; V was cut back by 2 bases and J by 6 bases. This CDR3 comprises 18 residues. CDR1 KGHDR and CDR2 SFDVKD come from the germline V gene. The CDR3 protein is CATSDSPGLAEPTNEQFF. The DNA for the CDR3 is TGTGCCACCAGTGATTCGCCGGGACTAGCTGAGCCGACCAATGAGCAGTTCTTC.

This clonotype was seen repeatedly, ten times or more. J is TRBJ2-2 and V is TRBV4-3; D gene unclear. The CDR3 consists of 15 residues. V was shortened by 1 base and J by 7 bases, with 13 bases between the two germline ends. Germline CDR1 and CDR2: LGHNA and YSLEER. This CDR3 reads CASSQVADLGGELFF. The CDR3 DNA sequence: TGCGCCAGCAGCCAAGTCGCGGATTTAGGCGGGGAGCTGTTTTTT.

J is TRBJ2-5 and V is TRBV2; D is unclear. Germline V gene sequence: CDR1 SNHLY, CDR2 FYNNEI. There are 13 residues in the CDR3. Trimming took off 3 bases at V and 7 bases at J, with 12 bases between the two ends. The CDR3 here is CASSEGSVGTQYF. CDR3 nucleotides: TGTGCCAGCAGTGAGGGTTCCGTGGGGACCCAGTACTTC.

The V call is TRBV9, the J call TRBJ2-7; TRBD1 agrees at 8 bases. Unmatched junction bases numbered 5, after V lost 3 bases and J lost 0 bases. The CDR3 is 15 amino acids. Germline CDR1 SGDLS, CDR2 YYNGEE. The CDR3 sequence is CASSATGGGSYEQYF. In DNA, the CDR3 is TGTGCCAGCAGCGCCACAGGGGGAGGCTCCTACGAGCAGTACTTC.

This chain joins TRBV19 and TRBJ2-1; 9 positions match TRBD1. After removal of 4 bases from V and 9 bases from J, the junction contained 7 bases not matched to a gene. The CDR3 covers 14 residues. CDR1 LNHDA and CDR2 SQIVND come from the germline V gene (reference sequence). CDR3 loop: CASSTWDRDGEQFF. DNA of the CDR3: TGTGCCAGTAGTACATGGGACAGGGATGGTGAGCAGTTCTTC.

This chain uses TRBV6-2 or TRBV6-3 with TRBJ2-1, with D unclear. CDR1 and CDR2 (germline): MNHEY, SVGEGT. The CDR3 runs 16 residues. V lost 5 bases and J 2 bases, leaving 16 bases between the germline ends. The DNA for the CDR3 is TGTGCCAGCAGTCAAAAGCAGGTAAACCCCTACAATGAGCAGTTCTTC. Translating gives CASSQKQVNPYNEQFF.

This clonotype appeared once. J is TRBJ1-1 and V is TRBV12-3 or TRBV12-4; D may be TRBD1 (5 bases). V lost 1 base, J lost 3 bases, and 30 bases lay in between. The CDR3 covers 21 residues. Written as DNA, the CDR3 is TGTGCCAGCAGTTTAGACCGGGACGACACTGAAGCTTTCTGTGACGACACTGAAGCTTTCTTT. Translated: CASSLDRDDTEAFCDDTEAFF.

A few counts support this clonotype. The chain carries TRBV5-6 and TRBJ2-1, with D possibly TRBD2 on 6 matching bases. The CDR3 runs to 14 residues. The V gene's germline CDR1 is SGHDT and CDR2 YYEEEE. Trimming shortened V by 0 bases and J by 6 bases, and 10 bases separated the two germline ends. This chain's CDR3 is CASSLGEVSNEQFF. The CDR3 DNA sequence: TGTGCCAGCAGCTTGGGGGAGGTAAGCAATGAGCAGTTCTTC.

There are many counts of this clonotype. In nucleotides, the CDR3 is TGTGCCAGCAGCTTAAAGTTTGGGATGAACACTGAAGCTTTCTTT. Translating it yields CASSLKFGMNTEAFF. The chain combines TRBV7-9 with TRBJ1-1; D remains ambiguous. Trimming shortened V by 2 bases and J by 0 bases, and 10 bases separated the two germline ends. Per germline, CDR1 SEHNR and CDR2 FQNEAQ (reference sequence). The CDR3 totals 15 residues.

V is TRBV3-1 and J is TRBJ2-5; 8 nucleotides line up with TRBD2. There are 15 residues in the CDR3. Looked up from germline, CDR1 is LGHDT and CDR2 is YNNKEL (reference sequence). Germline trimming cut 1 base from V and 5 bases from J; bases unmatched to any gene: 6. In DNA, the CDR3 is TGTGCCAGCAGCCAAGCGGGAGGGCCGTCGGAGACCCAGTACTTC. Translating gives CASSQAGGPSETQYF.

This clonotype was counted between two and nine times. This sequence joins TRBV27 and TRBJ2-2; no reliable D call. Germline loops: CDR1 MNHEY, CDR2 SMNVEV (reference sequence). This CDR3 comprises 12 residues. The V gene lost 3 bases and the J gene lost 6 bases, with 5 bases spanning the gap. Written as DNA, the CDR3 is TGTGCCAGCAGTTTCGGCTCCGGGGAGCTGTTTTTT. This sequence encodes CASSFGSGELFF.

The sample holds a few counts of this clonotype. The genes are TRBV12-3 or TRBV12-4 and TRBJ2-1, with D unclear. Trimming pared 8 bases from V and 10 bases from J, leaving 6 bases between. This CDR3 has 9 residues. The CDR3 protein is CASGKEQFF. The CDR3 nucleotides are TGTGCCAGCGGTAAGGAGCAGTTCTTC.

This clonotype was detected only a few times. J is TRBJ1-1 and V is TRBV25-1; D remains ambiguous. Per the germline V gene, CDR1 is MGHDK and CDR2 is SYGVNS. Trimming cost V 6 bases and J 7 bases, with 12 bases left between them. The CDR3 runs to 12 residues. The CDR3 region has the DNA TGTGCCAGCAGGGTAGCGGATCTTGAAGCTTTCTTT. It translates to CASRVADLEAFF.